The present T cell receptor beta chain was sequenced within a study of cytomegalovirus exposure and HLA in healthy donors. Study outcomes and limitations: The study carried out a later analysis of TCR beta sequences. It associated 15,000 to 20,000 of them with specific HLA alleles at a false discovery rate of 0.05.

Primers for the PCR totalled 60 Vbeta and 13 Jbeta. Repertoires were generated with immunoSEQ multiplex PCR, while TCRdb's copy carries only in-frame clones and drops some. The sample lists around 140,000 clones; approximately 80% were seen once. Participants comprised healthy donors of bone marrow. With V trimmed by 4 bases and J by 11 bases, 4 bases remained unmatched. CDR1 and CDR2 from the germline V gene are KGHSH and LQKENI. This CDR3 is built from 12 residues. This clone was picked up a small number of times. Its cognate antigen is unknown. What was sequenced was PBMCs. The TCR was taken from a woman aged 18-29 years in good health and CMV-seropositive. This chain links TRBV18 with TRBJ1-4; 7 positions agree with TRBD1. CDR3 bases: TGTGCCAGCTCACGCGGACAGGATAAACTGTTTTTT. Its protein is CASSRGQDKLFF.